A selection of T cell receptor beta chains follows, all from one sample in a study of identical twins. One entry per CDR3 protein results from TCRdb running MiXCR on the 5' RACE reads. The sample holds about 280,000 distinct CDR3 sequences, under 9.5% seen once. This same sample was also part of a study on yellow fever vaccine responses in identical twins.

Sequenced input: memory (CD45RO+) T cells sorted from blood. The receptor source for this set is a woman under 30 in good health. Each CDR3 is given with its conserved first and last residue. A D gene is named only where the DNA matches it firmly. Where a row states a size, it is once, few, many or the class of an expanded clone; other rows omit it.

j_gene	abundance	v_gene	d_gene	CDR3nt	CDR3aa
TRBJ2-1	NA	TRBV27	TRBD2	TGTGCCAGCAAAAAGCGGGGGGACCAACTCAATGAGCAGTTCTTC	CASKKRGDQLNEQFF
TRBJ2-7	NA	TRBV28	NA	TGTGCCAGCAGTCCCCAGGGGCCGAGGGACTACGAGCAGTACTTC	CASSPQGPRDYEQYF
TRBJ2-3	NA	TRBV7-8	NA	TGTGCCAGCAGCCCGATCAGTGGGATCCTGCAGGATACGCAGTATTTT	CASSPISGILQDTQYF
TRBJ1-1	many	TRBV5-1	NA	TGCGCCAGCAGCCCCTGGAGCGGTAGGAACACTGAAGCTTTCTTT	CASSPWSGRNTEAFF
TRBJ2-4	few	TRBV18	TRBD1	TGTGCCAGCTCATCGACAGGGGCGTTCGTCAAAAACATTCAGTACTTC	CASSSTGAFVKNIQYF
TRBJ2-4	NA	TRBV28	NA	TGTGCCAGCAGCCGTCCGGGCCAGAGCAAAAACATTCAGTACTTC	CASSRPGQSKNIQYF
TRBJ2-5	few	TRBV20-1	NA	TGCAGTGCTAGAGATTCCACTAGGCTTTCGGAGACCCAGTACTTC	CSARDSTRLSETQYF
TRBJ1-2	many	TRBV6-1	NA	TGTGCCAGCAGACCACAGGCGACTCTTCTCTATGGCTACACCTTC	CASRPQATLLYGYTF
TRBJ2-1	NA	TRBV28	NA	TGTGCCAGCACCCCCTCGTTGTCCGAGCACAATGAGCAGTTCTTC	CASTPSLSEHNEQFF
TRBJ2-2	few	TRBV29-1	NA	TGCAGCGTTGAAGGCCGCCCTCGGCAGGGCCTCACCGGGGAGCTGTTTTTT	CSVEGRPRQGLTGELFF
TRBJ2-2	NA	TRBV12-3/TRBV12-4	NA	TGTGCCAGCAGTTTAGGCTTGAGATCCGGGGAGCTGTTTTTT	CASSLGLRSGELFF
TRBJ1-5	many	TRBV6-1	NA	TGTGCCAGCAGTCGGGCCTTCAATCAGCCCCAGCATTTT	CASSRAFNQPQHF
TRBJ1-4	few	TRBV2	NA	TGTGCCAGCAGTAGACAGGTTGGGGGCCTTTCCGAAAAACTGTTTTTT	CASSRQVGGLSEKLFF
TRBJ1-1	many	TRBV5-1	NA	TGCGCCAGCAGCTTGGAACAGGCCCTTACTGAAGCTTTCTTT	CASSLEQALTEAFF
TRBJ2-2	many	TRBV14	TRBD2	TGTGCCAGCCAGACTAGCGGATCGGAGCTGTTTTTT	CASQTSGSELFF
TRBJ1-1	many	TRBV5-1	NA	TGCGCCAGCAGCTTGGCAGAAGAAGCTTTCTTT	CASSLAEEAFF
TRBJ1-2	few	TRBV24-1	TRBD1	TGTGCCACCAGTGATACCAAACAGGGGGACTATGGCTACACCTTC	CATSDTKQGDYGYTF
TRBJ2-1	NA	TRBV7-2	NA	TGTGCCAGCAGCTTAGTGCCGCTGGGGTCCGGGATTCACTACAATGAGCAGTTCTTC	CASSLVPLGSGIHYNEQFF
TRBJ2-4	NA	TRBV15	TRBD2	TGTGCCACCAGCTTGTCCGGATTAGGACTAGCGGGAGAGGGGGGAAAAAACATTCAGTACTTC	CATSLSGLGLAGEGGKNIQYF
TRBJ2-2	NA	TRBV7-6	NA	TGTGCCAGCAGCTTAGAGGTCGTTCCGACCGGGGAGCTGTTTTTT	CASSLEVVPTGELFF
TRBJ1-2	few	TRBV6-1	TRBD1	TGTGCCAGCAGTGGGGGACAGGGGGGCTACACCTTC	CASSGGQGGYTF
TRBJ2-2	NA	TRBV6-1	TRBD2	TGTGCCAGCAGTGTAACTAGCGGGGGGGCTTTCGCCGGGGAGCTGTTTTTT	CASSVTSGGAFAGELFF
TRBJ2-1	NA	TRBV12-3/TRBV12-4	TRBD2	TGTGCCAGCAGTTCCCCTTCTAGCGGGGAGTACAATGAGCAGTTCTTC	CASSSPSSGEYNEQFF
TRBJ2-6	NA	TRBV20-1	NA	TGCAGTGCTCCAAGCTCTGGGGCCAACGTCCTGACTTTC	CSAPSSGANVLTF
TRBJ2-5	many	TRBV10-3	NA	TGTGCCATCAGCCGACTAGAGGATAGGGAGACCCAGTACTTC	CAISRLEDRETQYF
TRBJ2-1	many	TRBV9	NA	TGTGCCAGCAGCGTAGGGAATACAGGGACCTACAATGAGCAGTTCTTC	CASSVGNTGTYNEQFF
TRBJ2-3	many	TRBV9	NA	TGTGCCAGCAGCGTAGGGCCTAGCTACACAGATACGCAGTATTTT	CASSVGPSYTDTQYF
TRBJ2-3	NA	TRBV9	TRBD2	TGTGCCAGCAGCGTCGGGACTAGCGGGGGGACCACAGATACGCAGTATTTT	CASSVGTSGGTTDTQYF
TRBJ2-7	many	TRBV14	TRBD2	TGTGCCAGCAGCCAAGTGACTAGCCGCTCCTACGAGCAGTACTTC	CASSQVTSRSYEQYF
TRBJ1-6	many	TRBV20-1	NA	TGCAGTGCTAGAGTGGCAGGGAATTCACCCCTCCACTTT	CSARVAGNSPLHF
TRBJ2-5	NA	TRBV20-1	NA	TGCAGTGCCGGGGGCTTTCAGCCAGCGGGACAAGAGACCCAGTACTTC	CSAGGFQPAGQETQYF
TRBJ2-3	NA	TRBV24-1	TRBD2	TGTGGCGCCAGTTACCCCCTCGGGGGGGGGTCCATAGATACGCAGTATTTT	CGASYPLGGGSIDTQYF
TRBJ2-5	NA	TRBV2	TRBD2	TGTGCCAGCAGTGGGCTAGCGGGGGCGGGGGAGACCCAGTACTTC	CASSGLAGAGETQYF
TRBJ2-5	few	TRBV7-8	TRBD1	TGTGCCAGCAGCTCCCGGACAGGGGAAGAGACCCAGTACTTC	CASSSRTGEETQYF
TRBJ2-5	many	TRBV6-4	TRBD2	TGTGCCAGCAGTGAAAGCGGGGGTTCACAAGAGACCCAGTACTTC	CASSESGGSQETQYF
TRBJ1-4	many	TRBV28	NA	TGTGCCAGCAGTTCCCCGTGGAGCGGTAATGAAAAACTGTTTTTT	CASSSPWSGNEKLFF
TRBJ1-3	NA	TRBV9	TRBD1	TGTGCCAGCAGAAACTACAGGGGGAAGATGGGAAACACCATATATTTT	CASRNYRGKMGNTIYF
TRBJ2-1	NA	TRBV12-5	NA	TGTGCTAGTGGAGAGGGAGCCTACAATGAGCAGTTCTTC	CASGEGAYNEQFF
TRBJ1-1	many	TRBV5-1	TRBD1	TGCGCCAGCAGCTCACAGGGGGGAGACACGAACACTGAAGCTTTCTTT	CASSSQGGDTNTEAFF
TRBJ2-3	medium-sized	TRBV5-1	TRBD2	TGCGCCAGCAGCTTCCGGGGGGGCGCGGGAGATACGCAGTATTTT	CASSFRGGAGDTQYF
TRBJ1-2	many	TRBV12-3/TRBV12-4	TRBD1	TGTGCCAGCAGTCCCGGGACAGGGAAATATGGCTACACCTTC	CASSPGTGKYGYTF
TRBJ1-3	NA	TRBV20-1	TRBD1	TGCAGTGCTAGAGAGGGACAGGGGGCGAACACCATATATTTT	CSAREGQGANTIYF
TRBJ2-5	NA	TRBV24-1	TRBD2	TGTGCCACCAGTGATTTGGGGACTAGCGGAGGAAGCGTTCAAGAGACCCAGTACTTC	CATSDLGTSGGSVQETQYF
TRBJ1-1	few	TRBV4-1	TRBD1	TGCGCCAGCAGCCAAGGCCTGAACAGGGGGAACACTGAAGCTTTCTTT	CASSQGLNRGNTEAFF
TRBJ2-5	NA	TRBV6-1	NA	TGTGCCAGCACCTCTGGGGGAGTCAAAGCAGCAGAGACCCAGTACTTC	CASTSGGVKAAETQYF
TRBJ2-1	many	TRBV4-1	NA	TGCGCCAGCAGCCATCCTCTCAGTGAGCAGTTCTTC	CASSHPLSEQFF
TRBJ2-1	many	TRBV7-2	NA	TGTGCCAGCAGCTTAAAAGGCGGGATGTCCCCCTACAATGAGCAGTTCTTC	CASSLKGGMSPYNEQFF
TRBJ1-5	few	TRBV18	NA	TGTGCCAGCTCACCAGTTTCGGAGGGCAATCAGCCCCAGCATTTT	CASSPVSEGNQPQHF
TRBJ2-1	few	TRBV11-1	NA	TGTGCCAGCAGCTTAGCTTCTTCGGAGCAGTTCTTC	CASSLASSEQFF
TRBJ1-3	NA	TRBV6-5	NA	TGTGCCAGCAGTTACTCGATAGAAATTTCTGGATACACCATATATTTT	CASSYSIEISGYTIYF